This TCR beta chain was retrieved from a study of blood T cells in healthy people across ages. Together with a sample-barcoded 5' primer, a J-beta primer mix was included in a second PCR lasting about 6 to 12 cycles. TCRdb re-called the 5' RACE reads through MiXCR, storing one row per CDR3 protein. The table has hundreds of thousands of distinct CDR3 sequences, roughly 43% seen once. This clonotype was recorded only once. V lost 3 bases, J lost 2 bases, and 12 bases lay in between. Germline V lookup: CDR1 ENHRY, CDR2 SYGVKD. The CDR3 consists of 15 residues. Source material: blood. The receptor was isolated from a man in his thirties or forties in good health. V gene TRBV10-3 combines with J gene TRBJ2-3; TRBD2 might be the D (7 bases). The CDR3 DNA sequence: TGTGCCATCAGTGATAGAGGGGGGGACACAGATACGCAGTATTTT. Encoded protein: CAISDRGGDTDTQYF.